These 28 T cell receptor beta chains were sequenced from one sample in a study of blood T cells in healthy people across ages. A second about 6 to 12 cycle PCR used barcoded and J-beta primers. In TCRdb, the 5' RACE reads were re-called with MiXCR into one record per CDR3 protein. The data show 1.2 million to 1.5 million distinct CDR3 sequences, approximately 59% seen once. Material for sequencing was blood. All receptors derive from a young man in good health.

V and J are TRBV27 and TRBJ1-2; D gene ambiguous. Germline CDR1 MNHEY, CDR2 SMNVEV (reference sequence). The CDR3 is made up of 13 amino acids. V lost 7 bases to trimming and J lost 3 bases, with 12 bases between them. DNA of the CDR3: TGTGCCAGCAAGCTCCCAGAGGACTATGGCTACACCTTC. This translates into CASKLPEDYGYTF.

The chain uses TRBV20-1 and TRBJ1-4; D uncertain. CDR3 size: 15 residues. The V gene lost 3 bases and the J gene lost 2 bases, with 13 bases spanning the gap. Germline CDR1 DFQATT, CDR2 SNEGSKA (reference sequence). The CDR3 reads CSASNSGSTNEKLFF. The CDR3, as DNA: TGCAGTGCTAGTAATTCCGGAAGCACTAATGAAAAACTGTTTTTT.

Remarks on this clonotype: At one end, the junction sequence differs from germline, possibly due to a read error. The V and J genes are TRBV2 and TRBJ2-3; the match to TRBD2 covers 9 bases. Germline assignment: CDR1 SNHLY and CDR2 FYNNEI. The CDR3 is 18 residues long. The CDR3 bases are TGTGCCAGCAGTGAGGAGGTGGCGGGGGGGCCAAGCACGGATACGCAGTATTTT. This gives the protein CASSEEVAGGPSTDTQYF.

The V call is TRBV5-1, the J call TRBJ2-1, with D tentatively TRBD1 or TRBD2 (6 bases each). Germline values: CDR1 SGHRS, CDR2 YFSETQ. CDR3 length: 15 amino acids. V lost 3 bases, J lost 8 bases, and 18 bases lay in between. CDR3 in amino acids: CASSSGGLRGDEQFF. CDR3 in DNA: TGCGCCAGCAGCTCTGGGGGGCTTCGCGGCGATGAGCAGTTCTTC.

The chain uses TRBV5-1 and TRBJ2-1; a possible D gene is TRBD1 (5 bases). The V and J ends lost 5 bases and 5 bases respectively, with 11 bases between them. The V gene's germline CDR1 is SGHRS and CDR2 YFSETQ. CDR3 size: 13 residues. The CDR3 loop is CASRYDSDNEQFF. The DNA for the CDR3 is TGCGCCAGCAGATATGACAGTGACAATGAGCAGTTCTTC.

The J gene is TRBJ2-3, the V gene TRBV3-1, with TRBD1 as a possible D gene (6 bases). The CDR3 consists of 14 residues. The V end was cut by 7 bases, the J end by 5 bases, with 16 bases between. From germline, CDR1 is LGHDT and CDR2 YNNKEL (reference sequence). The DNA for the CDR3 is TGTGCCAGCACCTCCGGGTGGGGACAAGATACGCAGTATTTT. It is translated as CASTSGWGQDTQYF.

This rearrangement joins TRBV5-1 to TRBJ2-1; TRBD2 matches 11 bases. V dropped 1 base and J dropped 3; count of bases not matched to a gene: 9. The CDR3 runs 18 residues. CDR1 and CDR2 (germline): SGHRS, YFSETQ. CDR3 sequence: CASSLTTHLAGGYNEQFF. For the CDR3, the DNA is TGCGCCAGCAGCTTGACTACTCATCTAGCGGGGGGCTACAATGAGCAGTTCTTC.

The J gene is TRBJ2-5, the V gene TRBV5-1; TRBD2 might be the D (6 bases). V lost 1 base to trimming and J lost 4 bases, with 14 bases between them. The CDR3 spans 15 residues. The germline V gene encodes CDR1 SGHRS and CDR2 YFSETQ. In nucleotides, the CDR3 is TGCGCCAGCAGCTTGCCCCTACTAGCTGGAGAGACCCAGTACTTC. It yields the protein CASSLPLLAGETQYF.

This chain uses TRBV6-5 with TRBJ2-3; 10 nucleotides align to TRBD2. In germline, CDR1 is MNHEY, CDR2 SVGAGI. The CDR3 sequence is 16 residues long. The V gene end was trimmed by 5 bases and the J gene end by 3 bases; junction bases not matched to a gene: 8. The CDR3: CASSLQRGGVTDTQYF. In nucleotides, the CDR3 is TGTGCCAGCAGTCTACAGCGGGGGGGCGTAACAGATACGCAGTATTTT.

This chain joins TRBV10-1 and TRBJ2-3; possible D gene TRBD1, 6 bases. The germline gives CDR1 WNHNN, CDR2 SYGVQD (reference sequence). With 6 bases removed from V and 4 bases from J, the gap between germline ends came to 20 bases. This CDR3 is built from 16 residues. CDR3 amino acids: CASRGQQGTKADTQYF. Written as DNA, the CDR3 is TGCGCCAGCAGGGGACAACAGGGTACGAAGGCAGATACGCAGTATTTT.

The chain employs TRBV20-1 and TRBJ2-3; TRBD1 matches at 7 bases. Trimming cost V 4 bases and J 3 bases; bases outside gene matches: 10. Germline loops: CDR1 DFQATT, CDR2 SNEGSKA (reference sequence). The length of the CDR3 is 15 residues. In DNA, the CDR3 is TGCAGTGCTACCAGAACAGGGGCCCCTACAGATACGCAGTATTTT. Protein product: CSATRTGAPTDTQYF.

The chain carries TRBV4-1 and TRBJ2-5, with D perhaps assigned TRBD1 or TRBD2 (5 bases each). The J call may not be correct, given that the DNA end is closer to TRBJ2-7. CDR1 is MGHRA and CDR2 is YSYEKL in the germline V gene. The CDR3 has 14 residues. The CDR3 DNA reads TGCGCCAGCCAGAGGGGTCCCACTACCTACGAGCAGTACTTC. Translation gives CASQRGPTTYEQYF.

This rearrangement joins TRBV10-3 to TRBJ2-5; maybe TRBD1 (6 bases). This CDR3 is 14 amino acids long. V dropped 8 bases and J dropped 1 base, with 14 bases sitting between them. The germline gives CDR1 ENHRY, CDR2 SYGVKD. The CDR3 DNA is TGTGCCATCCGGATCGGACAGAGCCAAGAGACCCAGTACTTC. It translates to CAIRIGQSQETQYF.

The chain combines TRBV27 with TRBJ1-6; D is unclear. V was clipped by 5 bases and J by 9 bases, with 8 bases between them. From germline, CDR1 is MNHEY and CDR2 SMNVEV (reference sequence). CDR3 length: 12 residues. This CDR3 is CASSLGRSPLHF. The CDR3 DNA sequence: TGTGCCAGCAGTCTAGGGCGTTCACCCCTCCACTTT.

CDR3 DNA sequence: TGTGCCAGCAGTCTTTGGGCGGCCAGGGGGCCTCAGCCCCAGCATTTT. Protein product: CASSLWAARGPQPQHF. V gene TRBV27 combines with J gene TRBJ1-5; 8 bases match TRBD1. Germline CDR1 is MNHEY and CDR2 is SMNVEV (reference sequence). This CDR3 has 16 residues. J gave up 6 bases and V 5 bases, and 12 bases lay outside the gene matches.

Only a few counts were recorded for this clonotype. In DNA form, the CDR3 reads TGTGCCAGCAGCTTGGGAGGGACAGGCACAGATACGCAGTATTTT. Residues: CASSLGGTGTDTQYF. The rearrangement links TRBV5-8 to TRBJ2-3; 7 bases agree with TRBD1. Germline CDR1 is SGHTS and CDR2 is YDEGEE. The CDR3 consists of 15 residues. V lost 0 bases, J lost 1 base, and 2 bases stayed unmatched.

V gene TRBV6-1 combines with J gene TRBJ1-5; 8 nucleotides align to TRBD1. V shed 7 bases, J shed 6 bases, and the junction held 8 bases outside the gene matches. The germline V gene encodes CDR1 MNHNS and CDR2 SASEGT. This CDR3 region has 14 residues. CDR3 in DNA: TGTGCCAGCAAGTACAGGGGGGTAGGTCAGCCCCAGCATTTT. Its translation is CASKYRGVGQPQHF.

The CDR3 loop is CASSPGRTIYEQYF. CDR3 sequence (DNA): TGTGCCAGCAGCCCGGGACGTACGATCTACGAGCAGTACTTC. This sequence joins TRBV3-1 and TRBJ2-4; the D call may be TRBD1 or TRBD2 (5 bases each). The DNA end is more similar to TRBJ2-7, so the J call may be wrong. CDR3 size: 14 residues. Germline CDR1 is LGHDT and CDR2 is YNNKEL (reference sequence).

J is TRBJ2-1 and V is TRBV4-1, with no clear D. CDR3 size: 16 residues. Germline-derived CDR1 and CDR2 are MGHRA and YSYEKL. Trimming removed 2 bases at V and 8 bases at J, with 19 bases between. In DNA form, the CDR3 reads TGCGCCAGCAGCCAAACGGCGACGACATTTAATCATGAGCAGTTCTTC. Amino acids: CASSQTATTFNHEQFF.

This rearrangement joins TRBV7-2 to TRBJ2-7, with D uncertain. Germline V gene sequence: CDR1 SGHTA, CDR2 FQGNSA. The V and J ends lost 1 base and 0 bases respectively, with 7 bases between them. The CDR3 is 14 residues long. DNA for the CDR3: TGTGCCAGCAGCTTAGGGATACGCTCCTACGAGCAGTACTTC. This encodes CASSLGIRSYEQYF.

The chain carries TRBV10-2 and TRBJ1-1; no clear D. The CDR3 consists of 14 residues. CDR1 and CDR2 (germline): WSHSY, SAAADI. Trimming stripped 2 bases from V and 3 bases from J, with 10 bases between. The CDR3 nucleotides are TGCGCCAGCAGTGAGGGCAGGATCTACACTGAAGCTTTCTTT. Protein product: CASSEGRIYTEAFF.

J is TRBJ2-3 and V is TRBV2, with no clear D. V was pared by 4 bases and J by 3 bases, with 11 bases between. In germline, CDR1 is SNHLY, CDR2 FYNNEI. The CDR3 totals 14 residues. CDR3 DNA: TGTGCCAGCAGTGTGTTTGTTAGAACAGATACGCAGTATTTT. Its protein is CASSVFVRTDTQYF.

This rearrangement joins TRBV6-1 to TRBJ2-6; perhaps TRBD2 as D (7 bases). This CDR3 has 19 residues. Germline V gene sequence: CDR1 MNHNS, CDR2 SASEGT. V lost 3 bases and J lost 0, with 18 bases in between. The CDR3 nucleotides read TGTGCCAGCAGTGATTGGGGGCTAGCGGAACACTCTGGGGCCAACGTCCTGACTTTC. This sequence encodes CASSDWGLAEHSGANVLTF.

The V call is TRBV7-9, the J call TRBJ2-5, with TRBD2 matching over 9 bases. Germline V gene data show CDR1 as SEHNR and CDR2 as FQNEAQ (reference sequence). The CDR3 covers 14 residues. Trimming removed 4 bases from V and 11 bases from J; junction bases left unmatched: 11. The CDR3 protein is CASSYSGGPNEQYF. The CDR3 nucleotides are TGTGCCAGCAGCTATAGCGGGGGACCGAATGAGCAGTACTTC.

The chain joins TRBV7-9 to TRBJ2-5; possible D gene TRBD1, 6 bases. The CDR3 spans 17 residues. Germline CDR1 reads SEHNR; CDR2 reads FQNEAQ (reference sequence). V lost 7 bases and J 0 bases, leaving 21 bases between the germline ends. The CDR3 DNA reads TGTGCCAGCAAGCTCGTGGCCGGGACACCGTACCAAGAGACCCAGTACTTC. Its protein is CASKLVAGTPYQETQYF.

The J gene is TRBJ2-4, the V gene TRBV5-1, with a possible D match to TRBD1 (7 bases). The tail of the sequence fits TRBJ2-7 better, so the J call may be wrong. CDR1 is SGHRS, CDR2 YFSETQ, per germline. There are 15 residues in the CDR3. CDR3 nucleotide sequence: TGCGCCAGCAGCTGGGGGGACAGTGGATTCGCCGAGCAGTACTTC. Translated: CASSWGDSGFAEQYF.

This clonotype came up a few times. The chain carries TRBV4-1 and TRBJ2-1; unclear D gene. The CDR3 length is 12 residues. The V gene's germline CDR1 is MGHRA and CDR2 YSYEKL. V lost 0 bases and J lost 15, with 12 bases in between. The CDR3 DNA sequence: TGCGCCAGCAGCCAAGATATGAGTTGGGTGTTCTTC. Its translation is CASSQDMSWVFF.

The chain links TRBV6-2 or TRBV6-3 to TRBJ2-7; 7 nucleotides match TRBD2. The CDR3 covers 14 residues. Germline assignment: CDR1 MNHEY and CDR2 SVGEGT. Losses at the gene ends were 2 bases for V and 1 base for J; bases not matched to a gene: 2. The CDR3 region is CASSYGLVSYEQYF. The CDR3 DNA sequence: TGTGCCAGCAGTTACGGACTAGTGTCCTACGAGCAGTACTTC.